The 16 T cell receptor beta chains reported below all come from one sample, sequenced in a study of T cells in narcolepsy. Only in-frame clones appear in the TCRdb table, and some are missing; sequencing was by immunoSEQ multiplex PCR. This sample has roughly 200 clones, with around 25% found just once. Their antigens remain unidentified. The sample comprised cultured CD4+ T cells from cerebrospinal fluid. The receptor set was obtained from a human donor with narcolepsy.

This clone was found a few times. The CDR3 nucleotides are TGCGCCAGCAACCCTACGGGGGGTGGTAATGAAAAACTGTTTTTT. Amino acid sequence: CASNPTGGGNEKLFF. This rearrangement joins TRBV4-1 to TRBJ1-4; tentatively, D is TRBD1 (5 bases). Between the trimmed V and J ends, which lost 7 bases and 4 bases, there was a span of 16 bases. Germline assignment: CDR1 MGHRA and CDR2 YSYEKL. This CDR3 has 15 residues.

This clone has just a few counts. The chain employs TRBV6-1 and TRBJ2-4; D is uncertain. CDR1 is MNHNS, CDR2 SASEGT, per germline. Trimming pared 1 base from V and 3 bases from J, leaving 7 bases between. The CDR3 totals 14 residues. The CDR3 DNA sequence: TGTGCCAGCAGTGAAGGCGTCGGCAAAAACATTCAGTACTTC. Translating gives CASSEGVGKNIQYF.

V gene TRBV4-2 combines with J gene TRBJ2-1; 8 bases match TRBD2. The CDR3 extends over 17 amino acids. V shed 0 bases, J shed 4 bases, and the junction held 8 bases outside the gene matches. CDR1 and CDR2 from the germline V gene are LGHNA and YNFKEQ. The CDR3 nucleotides are TGTGCCAGCAGCCAAGATTCGCTAGCGGGTGCGTACAATGAGCAGTTCTTC. Protein product: CASSQDSLAGAYNEQFF.

This clone was seen a handful of times. This rearrangement joins TRBV13 to TRBJ1-4; the D is unclear. Between the trimmed V and J ends, which lost 5 bases and 1 base, there was a span of 11 bases. Germline CDR1 is PRHDT and CDR2 is FYEKMQ (reference sequence). This CDR3 spans 15 amino acids. The chain's CDR3 is CASSVFSGTNEKLFF. The CDR3 DNA sequence: TGTGCCAGCAGCGTATTTTCAGGAACTAATGAAAAACTGTTTTTT.

Concerning this clone itself: A much larger clonotype is one base distant, so this may be a read error. The chain has TRBV27 and TRBJ2-7; 7 bases fit TRBD1. The CDR3 sequence is 17 residues long. Per the germline V gene, CDR1 is MNHEY and CDR2 is SMNVEV (reference sequence). CDR3 sequence (DNA): TGTGCCAGCAGTTTACAGGGGGAACTAGGATTTCATTCACCCCTCCACTTC. It translates to CASSLQGELGFHSPLHF.

This clone is medium-sized. The J gene is TRBJ2-7, the V gene TRBV6-1; possible D gene TRBD2, 5 bases. CDR3 length equals 14 residues. Germline-derived CDR1 and CDR2 are MNHNS and SASEGT. V dropped 5 bases and J dropped 7 bases, with 18 bases sitting between them. CDR3: CASSLMRASEEQYF. The CDR3 nucleotides are TGTGCCAGCAGTCTCATGAGGGCAAGTGAGGAGCAGTACTTC.

About this clone: Being one base from a much bigger clone, this may be a read error. The chain carries TRBV27 and TRBJ2-1; TRBD1 agrees at 8 bases. This CDR3 has 17 residues. Trimming cost V 10 bases and J 4 bases; bases outside gene matches: 18. CDR1 is MNHEY, CDR2 SMNVEV, per germline (reference sequence). In DNA form, the CDR3 reads TGTGCCATCAGAAACCTCGCAGGGGGCGGCGGGTACAATGAGCAGTTCTTC. Translated, it gives CAIRNLAGGGGYNEQFF.

The chain uses TRBV6-5 and TRBJ2-1, with D possibly being TRBD1 (6 bases). CDR3 length: 14 amino acids. Germline V gene data show CDR1 as MNHEY and CDR2 as SVGAGI. The ends were cut back, 2 bases at V and 6 bases at J, with 11 bases in the middle. The CDR3, as DNA: TGTGCCAGCAGTTACAGTCAGGGGTCCAATGAGCAGTTCTTC. Translating gives CASSYSQGSNEQFF.

Turning to this clone: The junction differs from germline at one of its ends, possibly a read error. This chain links TRBV5-6 with TRBJ1-5; 7 bases are shared with TRBD1. Germline V gene data show CDR1 as SGHDT and CDR2 as YYEEEE. The CDR3 contains 16 residues. CDR3 DNA: TGTGCCTGCAGCCAGACAGGGTACAATAACAATCAGCCCCAGCATTTT. Translated, it gives CACSQTGYNNNQPQHF.

As regards this clone: This is likely an artifact of a read error, given a far larger clone one base away. The gene calls are TRBV28 and TRBJ2-7; 7 nucleotides match TRBD1. The J segment lost 4 bases and the V segment lost 8 bases, leaving 14 bases of the junction unmatched. Germline V gene sequence: CDR1 MDHEN, CDR2 SYDVKM. CDR3 length: 15 amino acids. This chain's CDR3 is CASQPGAGGRYEQYF. The CDR3 region has the DNA TGTGCCAGCCAACCCGGGGCAGGGGGTCGGTACGAGCAGTACTTC.

The chain uses TRBV29-1 and TRBJ2-3; perhaps TRBD1 as D (6 bases). CDR3 length: 15 amino acids. The V end was cut by 1 base, the J end by 4 bases, with 15 bases between. Germline assignment: CDR1 SQVTM and CDR2 ANQGSEA. The CDR3 nucleotides read TGCAGCGTTGAAGTGGGGGCCCCCGCGCCAGATACGCAGTATTTT. Protein product: CSVEVGAPAPDTQYF.

This clone qualifies as large. J is TRBJ2-2 and V is TRBV13, with D tentatively TRBD1 (5 bases). The CDR3 is 16 residues long. V was shortened by 3 bases and J by 0 bases, with 11 bases between the two germline ends. CDR1 is PRHDT and CDR2 is FYEKMQ in the germline V gene (reference sequence). Written as DNA, the CDR3 is TGTGCCAGCAGCTTTTCATGGGGCCCGAACACCGGGGAGCTGTTTTTT. Its protein is CASSFSWGPNTGELFF.

This chain joins TRBV5-1 and TRBJ2-7, with D hard to call. This CDR3 region has 15 residues. Trimming took off 6 bases at V and 4 bases at J, with 20 bases between the two ends. Germline V gene sequence: CDR1 SGHRS, CDR2 YFSETQ. The CDR3 here is CASNPSGQSSYEQYF. The DNA of the CDR3 is TGCGCCAGCAACCCGAGTGGGCAGAGCTCTTACGAGCAGTACTTC.

This chain joins TRBV6-5 and TRBJ1-1; possibly TRBD1 for D (5 bases). This CDR3 contains 15 residues. Trimming removed 8 bases at V and 3 bases at J, with 19 bases between. Per germline, CDR1 MNHEY and CDR2 SVGAGI. Here the CDR3 DNA reads TGTGCCAGCGCCCCCCCCCGACAGCCCTACACTGAAGCTTTCTTT. Its protein product is CASAPPRQPYTEAFF.

This clone is judged medium-sized. The genes are TRBV7-9 and TRBJ2-2; 9 bases are shared with TRBD1. The germline CDR1 and CDR2 sequences are SEHNR and FQNEAQ (reference sequence). The CDR3 sequence is 15 residues long. The ends lost 5 bases at V and 6 bases at J; junction bases unmatched: 7. In DNA form, the CDR3 reads TGTGCCAGCAGCCCCGGGACAGGGACAGCCGGGGAGCTGTTTTTT. Translation: CASSPGTGTAGELFF.

The chain uses TRBV11-2 and TRBJ2-4, with D perhaps matching TRBD1 (6 bases). Germline CDR1 reads SGHAT; CDR2 reads FQNNGV. The CDR3 consists of 16 residues. The germline V and J ends were trimmed by 1 base and 8 bases, with 18 bases remaining between them. The CDR3 here is CASSLGVRGSGDIQYF. The DNA of the CDR3 is TGTGCCAGCAGCTTAGGGGTTAGGGGGTCTGGAGACATTCAGTACTTC.